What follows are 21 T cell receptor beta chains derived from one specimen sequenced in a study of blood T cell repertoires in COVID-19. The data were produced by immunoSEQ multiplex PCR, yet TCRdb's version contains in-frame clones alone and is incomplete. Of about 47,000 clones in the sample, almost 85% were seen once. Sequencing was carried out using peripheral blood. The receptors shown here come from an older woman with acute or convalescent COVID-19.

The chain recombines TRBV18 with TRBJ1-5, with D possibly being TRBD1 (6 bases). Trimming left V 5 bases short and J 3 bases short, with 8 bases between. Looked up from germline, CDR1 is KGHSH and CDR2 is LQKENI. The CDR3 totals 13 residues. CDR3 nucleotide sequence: TGTGCCAGCTCAACAGGGTACAATCAGCCCCAGCATTTT. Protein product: CASSTGYNQPQHF.

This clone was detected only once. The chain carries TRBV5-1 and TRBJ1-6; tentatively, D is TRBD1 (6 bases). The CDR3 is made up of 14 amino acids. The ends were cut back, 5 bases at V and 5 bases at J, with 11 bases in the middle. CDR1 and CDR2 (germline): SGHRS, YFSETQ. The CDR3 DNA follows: TGCGCCAGCAGACTGGACAGCGATAATTCACCCCTCCACTTT. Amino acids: CASRLDSDNSPLHF. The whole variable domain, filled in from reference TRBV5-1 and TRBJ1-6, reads KAGVTQTPRYLIKTRGQQVTLSCSPISGHRSVSWYQQTPGQGLQFLFEYFSETQRNKGNFPGRFSGRQFSNSRSEMNVSTLELGDSALYLCASRLDSDNSPLHFGNGTRLTVT.

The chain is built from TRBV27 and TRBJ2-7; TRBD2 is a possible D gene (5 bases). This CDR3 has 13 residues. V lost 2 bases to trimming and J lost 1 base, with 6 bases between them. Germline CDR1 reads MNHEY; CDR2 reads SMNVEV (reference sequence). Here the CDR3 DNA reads TGTGCCAGCAGTTTACGCGGGTCCTACGAGCAGTACTTC. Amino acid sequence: CASSLRGSYEQYF.

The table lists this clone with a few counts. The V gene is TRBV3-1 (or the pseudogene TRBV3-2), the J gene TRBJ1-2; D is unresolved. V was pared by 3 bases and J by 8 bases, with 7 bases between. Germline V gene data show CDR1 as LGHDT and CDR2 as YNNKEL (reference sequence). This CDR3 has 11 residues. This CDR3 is CASSHPLGYTF. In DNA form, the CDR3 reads TGTGCCAGCAGCCATCCCCTAGGCTACACCTTC.

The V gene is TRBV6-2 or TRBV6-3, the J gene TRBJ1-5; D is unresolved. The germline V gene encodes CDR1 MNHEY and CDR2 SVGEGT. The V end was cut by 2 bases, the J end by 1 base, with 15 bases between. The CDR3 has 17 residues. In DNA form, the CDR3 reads TGTGCCAGCAGTTACCCCGGGGTGGGGAACAGCAATCAGCCCCAGCATTTT. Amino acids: CASSYPGVGNSNQPQHF.

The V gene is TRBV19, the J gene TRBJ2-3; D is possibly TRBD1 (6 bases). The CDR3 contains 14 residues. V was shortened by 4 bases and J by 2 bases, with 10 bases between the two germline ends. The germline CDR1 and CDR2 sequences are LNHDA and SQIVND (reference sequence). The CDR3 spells CASSNRDNTDTQYF. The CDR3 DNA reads TGTGCCAGTAGTAACCGGGACAACACAGATACGCAGTATTTT.

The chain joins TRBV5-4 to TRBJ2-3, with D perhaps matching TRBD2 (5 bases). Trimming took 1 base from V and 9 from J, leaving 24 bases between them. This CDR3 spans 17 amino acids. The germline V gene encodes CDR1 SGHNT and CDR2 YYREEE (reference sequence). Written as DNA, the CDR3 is TGTGCCAGCAGCTTGTTCTCTATGGGCTTAAGCGGTGAAACGCAGTATTTT. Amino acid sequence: CASSLFSMGLSGETQYF.

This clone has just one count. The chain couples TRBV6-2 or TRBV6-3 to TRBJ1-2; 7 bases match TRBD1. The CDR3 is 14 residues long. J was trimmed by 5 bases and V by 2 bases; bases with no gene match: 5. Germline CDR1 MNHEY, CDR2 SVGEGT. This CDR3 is CASSYDHRGYGYTF. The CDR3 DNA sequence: TGTGCCAGCAGTTACGATCACAGGGGTTATGGCTACACCTTC.

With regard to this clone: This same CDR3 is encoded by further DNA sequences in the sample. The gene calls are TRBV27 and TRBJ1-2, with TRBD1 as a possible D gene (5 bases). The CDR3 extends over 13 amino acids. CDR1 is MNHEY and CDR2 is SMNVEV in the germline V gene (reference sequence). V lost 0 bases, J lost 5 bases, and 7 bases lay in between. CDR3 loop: CASSLSQGYGYTF. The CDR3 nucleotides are TGTGCCAGCAGTTTATCGCAGGGTTATGGCTACACCTTC.

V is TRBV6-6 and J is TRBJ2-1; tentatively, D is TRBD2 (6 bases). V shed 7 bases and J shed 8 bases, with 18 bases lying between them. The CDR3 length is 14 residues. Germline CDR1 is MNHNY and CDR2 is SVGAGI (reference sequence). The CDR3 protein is CASISLAPGDEQFF. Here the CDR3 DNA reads TGTGCCAGCATTTCATTGGCCCCGGGGGATGAGCAGTTCTTC.

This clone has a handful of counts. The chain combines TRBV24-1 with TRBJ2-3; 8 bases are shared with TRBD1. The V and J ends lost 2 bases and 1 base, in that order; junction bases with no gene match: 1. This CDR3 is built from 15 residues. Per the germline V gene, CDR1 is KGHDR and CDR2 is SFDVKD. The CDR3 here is CATSDSGQGTDTQYF. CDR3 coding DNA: TGTGCCACCAGTGATTCGGGACAGGGCACAGATACGCAGTATTTT.

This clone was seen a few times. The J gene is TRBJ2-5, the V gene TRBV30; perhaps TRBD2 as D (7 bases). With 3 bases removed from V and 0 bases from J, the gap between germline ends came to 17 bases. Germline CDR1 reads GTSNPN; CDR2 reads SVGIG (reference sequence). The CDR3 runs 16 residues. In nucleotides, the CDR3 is TGTGCCTGGAGCAGAATCGGGGGGCAGTACCAAGAGACCCAGTACTTC. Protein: CAWSRIGGQYQETQYF.

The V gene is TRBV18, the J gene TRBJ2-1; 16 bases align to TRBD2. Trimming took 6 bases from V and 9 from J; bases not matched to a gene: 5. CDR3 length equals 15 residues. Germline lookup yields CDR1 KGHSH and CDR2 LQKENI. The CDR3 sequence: CASSTGLAGGPEQFF. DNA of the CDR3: TGTGCCAGCTCGACGGGACTAGCGGGGGGGCCTGAGCAGTTCTTC.

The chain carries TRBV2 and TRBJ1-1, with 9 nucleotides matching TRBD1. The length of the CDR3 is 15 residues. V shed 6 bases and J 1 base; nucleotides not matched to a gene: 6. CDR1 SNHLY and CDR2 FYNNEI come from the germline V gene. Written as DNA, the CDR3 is TGTGCCAGCAGGGGTACAGGGGGCGCGAACACTGAAGCTTTCTTT. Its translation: CASRGTGGANTEAFF.

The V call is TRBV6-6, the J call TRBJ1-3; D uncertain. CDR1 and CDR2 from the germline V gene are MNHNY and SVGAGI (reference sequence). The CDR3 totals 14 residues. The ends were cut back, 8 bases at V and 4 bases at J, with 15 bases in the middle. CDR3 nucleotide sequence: TGTGCCAGCGGCCGGGGTTTGGGAGGAAACACCATATATTTT. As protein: CASGRGLGGNTIYF.

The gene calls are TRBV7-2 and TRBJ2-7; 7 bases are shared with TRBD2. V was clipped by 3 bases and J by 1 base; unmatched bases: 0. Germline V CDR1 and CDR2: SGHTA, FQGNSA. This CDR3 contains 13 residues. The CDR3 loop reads CASSFGGSYEQYF. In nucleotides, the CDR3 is TGTGCCAGCAGCTTCGGGGGGTCCTACGAGCAGTACTTC. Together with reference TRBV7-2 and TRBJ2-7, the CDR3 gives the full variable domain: GAGVSQSPSNKVTEKGKDVELRCDPISGHTALYWYRQSLGQGLEFLIYFQGNSAPDKSGLPSDRFSAERTGGSVSTLTIQRTQQEDSAVYLCASSFGGSYEQYFGPGTRLTVT.

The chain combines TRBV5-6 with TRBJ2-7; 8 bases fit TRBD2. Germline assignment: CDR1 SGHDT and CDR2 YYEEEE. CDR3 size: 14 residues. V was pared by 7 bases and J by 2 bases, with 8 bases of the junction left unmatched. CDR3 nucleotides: TGTGCCAGCGCCCCTAGCGGGCGTCCCTACGAGCAGTACTTC. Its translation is CASAPSGRPYEQYF.

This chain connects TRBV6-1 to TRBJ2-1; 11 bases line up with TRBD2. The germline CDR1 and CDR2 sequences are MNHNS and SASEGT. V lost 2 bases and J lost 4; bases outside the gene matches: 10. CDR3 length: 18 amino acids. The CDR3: CASSEIISGGALYNEQFF. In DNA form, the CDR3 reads TGTGCCAGCAGTGAAATTATTAGCGGGGGGGCCCTGTACAATGAGCAGTTCTTC.

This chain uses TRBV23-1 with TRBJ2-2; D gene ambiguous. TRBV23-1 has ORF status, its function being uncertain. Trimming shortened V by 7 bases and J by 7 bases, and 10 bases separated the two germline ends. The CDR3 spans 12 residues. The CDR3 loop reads CASIRVVGELFF. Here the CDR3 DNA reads TGCGCCAGCATAAGAGTTGTCGGGGAGCTGTTTTTT.

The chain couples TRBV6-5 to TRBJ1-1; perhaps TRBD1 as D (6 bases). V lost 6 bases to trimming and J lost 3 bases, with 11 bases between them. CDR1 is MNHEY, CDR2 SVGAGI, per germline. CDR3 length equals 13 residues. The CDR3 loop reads CASRNNRDTEAFF. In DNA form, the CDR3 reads TGTGCCAGCAGAAACAACAGGGACACTGAAGCTTTCTTT.

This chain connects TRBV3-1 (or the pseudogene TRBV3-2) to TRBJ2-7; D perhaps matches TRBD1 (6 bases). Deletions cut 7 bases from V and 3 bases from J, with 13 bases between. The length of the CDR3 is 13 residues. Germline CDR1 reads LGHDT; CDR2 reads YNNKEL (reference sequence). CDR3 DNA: TGTGCCAGCACGAACAGGGAAGGCTACGAGCAGTACTTC. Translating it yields CASTNREGYEQYF.